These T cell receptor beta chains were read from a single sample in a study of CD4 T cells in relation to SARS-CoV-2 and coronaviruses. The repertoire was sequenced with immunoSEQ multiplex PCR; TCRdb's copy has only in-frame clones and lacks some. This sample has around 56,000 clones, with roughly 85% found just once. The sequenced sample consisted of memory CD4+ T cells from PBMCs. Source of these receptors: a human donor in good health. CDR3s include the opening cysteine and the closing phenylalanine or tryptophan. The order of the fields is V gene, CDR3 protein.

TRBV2 CASAPRTGGLARQYF
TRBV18 CASSSRGSGANVLTF
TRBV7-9 CASSLVRGSNEKLFF
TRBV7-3 CASSSLPPGSPGQSYEQYF
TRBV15 CATSRGTDSPSTDTQYF
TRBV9 CASSPGLSGRNEQFF
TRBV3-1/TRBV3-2 CASSQVLLEGREKLFF
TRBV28 CASSRVSSNQPQHF
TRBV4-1 CASSQEVAGQRYGYTF
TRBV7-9 CASSQTRPSIADTQYF
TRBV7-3 CASSLGGTSGKEYNEQFF
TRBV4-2 CASSQSGTSGSREQYF
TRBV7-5 CVRSLAATSGSTDTQYF
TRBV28 CASSLPGGYSNQPQHF
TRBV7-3 CASSLGGTSGKAYNEQFF
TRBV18 CASSPPGQGAYEQYF
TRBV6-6 CASSPSETSGREKTQYF
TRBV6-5 CASSYDGGSNQPQHF
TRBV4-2 CASSQDSAGSDGYTF
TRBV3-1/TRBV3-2 CASSSRKSTTDTQYF
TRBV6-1 CASSEGRTGNQPQHF
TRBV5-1 CASGAGTATYEQYF
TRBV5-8 CASSTGTPSSYEQYF
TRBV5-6 CASSSWTLTGELFF
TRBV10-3 CAISESNQPQHF
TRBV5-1 CASSLGDRGSEQYF